The rows below give T cell receptor beta chains drawn from one sample of a study of T cell changes during pregnancy in multiple sclerosis. Sequencing was performed with immunoSEQ multiplex PCR; in TCRdb, only in-frame clones are kept and a portion is missing. The table has some 100,000 clones, 85% to 95% seen once. The sample was peripheral blood, taken before pregnancy. Receptors originate from a female donor with multiple sclerosis, enrolled in a pregnancy study. CDR3s include the opening cysteine and the closing phenylalanine or tryptophan. D genes are given only for firm matches. Only part of the rows carry a size: once, few, many, or a class if the clone is expanded.

j_gene: TRBJ2-3
abundance: -
v_gene: TRBV4-1
d_gene: -
CDR3aa: CASSQERTVPTDTQYF
CDR3nt: TGCGCCAGCAGCCAAGAACGGACAGTCCCCACAGATACGCAGTATTTT

j_gene: TRBJ1-3
abundance: -
v_gene: TRBV7-9
d_gene: -
CDR3aa: CASRRQGYSGNTIYF
CDR3nt: TGTGCCAGCAGACGTCAGGGGTACTCTGGAAACACCATATATTTT

j_gene: TRBJ2-5
abundance: -
v_gene: TRBV6-6
d_gene: -
CDR3aa: CASRSFGGRQETQYF
CDR3nt: TGTGCCAGCAGATCATTTGGGGGGAGGCAAGAGACCCAGTACTTC

j_gene: TRBJ2-5
abundance: -
v_gene: TRBV7-8
d_gene: TRBD2
CDR3aa: CASSVTSGRAGETQYF
CDR3nt: TGTGCCAGCAGCGTGACTAGCGGGAGGGCAGGAGAGACCCAGTACTTC

j_gene: TRBJ1-1
abundance: -
v_gene: TRBV19
d_gene: -
CDR3aa: CASSIALGHLNTEAFF
CDR3nt: TGTGCCAGTAGTATAGCCCTGGGACACCTGAACACTGAAGCTTTCTTT

j_gene: TRBJ2-1
abundance: -
v_gene: TRBV7-2
d_gene: TRBD2
CDR3aa: CASSLLGLAGGDEQFF
CDR3nt: TGTGCCAGCAGCTTACTTGGACTAGCGGGAGGAGATGAGCAGTTCTTC

j_gene: TRBJ1-1
abundance: -
v_gene: TRBV7-2
d_gene: TRBD1
CDR3aa: CASSPDRGGNEAFF
CDR3nt: TGTGCCAGCAGCCCGGACAGGGGCGGAAACGAAGCTTTCTTT

j_gene: TRBJ2-7
abundance: -
v_gene: TRBV5-4
d_gene: -
CDR3aa: CASSPPGLSEQYF
CDR3nt: TGTGCCAGCAGCCCGCCCGGACTCAGCGAGCAGTACTTC

j_gene: TRBJ2-3
abundance: -
v_gene: TRBV27
d_gene: TRBD2
CDR3aa: CASRASGRGSTDTQYF
CDR3nt: TGTGCCAGCAGAGCAAGCGGGAGGGGTTCCACAGATACGCAGTATTTT

j_gene: TRBJ2-5
abundance: -
v_gene: TRBV5-6
d_gene: -
CDR3aa: CASSLSGNSQYF
CDR3nt: TGTGCCAGCAGCTTGAGTGGCAATTCCCAGTACTTC

j_gene: TRBJ1-3
abundance: -
v_gene: TRBV19
d_gene: -
CDR3aa: CASSMYTSGNTIYF
CDR3nt: TGTGCCAGTAGTATGTACACCTCTGGAAACACCATATATTTT

j_gene: TRBJ1-2
abundance: -
v_gene: TRBV4-1
d_gene: -
CDR3aa: CASSQDPQQGLYGYTF
CDR3nt: TGCGCCAGCAGCCAAGATCCTCAGCAGGGCCTGTATGGCTACACCTTC

j_gene: TRBJ2-1
abundance: -
v_gene: TRBV11-2
d_gene: TRBD1
CDR3aa: CASSTRRDRVGNEQFF
CDR3nt: TGTGCCAGCAGTACCAGGCGGGACAGGGTAGGCAATGAGCAGTTCTTC

j_gene: TRBJ1-5
abundance: -
v_gene: TRBV27
d_gene: -
CDR3aa: CASSLQGQPQHF
CDR3nt: TGTGCCAGCAGCCTACAGGGTCAGCCCCAGCATTTT

j_gene: TRBJ2-2
abundance: -
v_gene: TRBV4-1
d_gene: TRBD2
CDR3aa: CASSLRTSGITGELFF
CDR3nt: TGCGCCAGCAGCCTGCGGACTAGCGGGATTACCGGGGAGCTGTTTTTT

j_gene: TRBJ1-3
abundance: -
v_gene: TRBV19
d_gene: TRBD1
CDR3aa: CASSTVGTASGNTIYF
CDR3nt: TGTGCCAGTAGTACCGTCGGGACAGCTTCGGGAAACACCATATATTTT

j_gene: TRBJ2-7
abundance: -
v_gene: TRBV5-1
d_gene: -
CDR3aa: CASSPGTHSVLEQYF
CDR3nt: TGCGCCAGCAGCCCCGGGACTCACTCCGTCCTCGAGCAGTACTTC

j_gene: TRBJ1-1
abundance: few
v_gene: TRBV4-2
d_gene: -
CDR3aa: CASSVSGRTEAFF
CDR3nt: TGTGCCAGCAGCGTGAGCGGGAGAACTGAAGCTTTCTTT

j_gene: TRBJ1-2
abundance: -
v_gene: TRBV7-9
d_gene: -
CDR3aa: CASSLGELPGYTF
CDR3nt: TGTGCCAGCAGCTTAGGGGAGCTCCCCGGCTACACCTTC

j_gene: TRBJ2-7
abundance: -
v_gene: TRBV29-1
d_gene: -
CDR3aa: CSVWGERAGHSYEQYF
CDR3nt: TGCAGCGTTTGGGGGGAGAGAGCGGGACACTCCTACGAGCAGTACTTC

j_gene: TRBJ1-2
abundance: few
v_gene: TRBV30
d_gene: -
CDR3aa: CAWSVGQGYGYTF
CDR3nt: TGTGCCTGGAGTGTAGGGCAGGGGTATGGCTACACCTTC

j_gene: TRBJ2-5
abundance: -
v_gene: TRBV30
d_gene: -
CDR3aa: CAWSPRGREQYF
CDR3nt: TGTGCCTGGAGTCCCAGGGGCAGAGAGCAGTACTTC

j_gene: TRBJ2-2
abundance: -
v_gene: TRBV27
d_gene: TRBD1
CDR3aa: CASSLLPSPGQSGELFF
CDR3nt: TGTGCCAGCAGTTTATTGCCGAGCCCGGGACAGTCCGGGGAGCTGTTTTTT

j_gene: TRBJ2-1
abundance: -
v_gene: TRBV18
d_gene: TRBD2
CDR3aa: CASSPPWTSGRAWNEQFF
CDR3nt: TGTGCCAGCTCACCTCCTTGGACTAGCGGGAGGGCGTGGAATGAGCAGTTCTTC

j_gene: TRBJ2-7
abundance: -
v_gene: TRBV4-1
d_gene: TRBD2
CDR3aa: CASSQLAGVREQYF
CDR3nt: TGCGCCAGCAGTCAACTAGCGGGAGTTCGTGAGCAGTACTTC